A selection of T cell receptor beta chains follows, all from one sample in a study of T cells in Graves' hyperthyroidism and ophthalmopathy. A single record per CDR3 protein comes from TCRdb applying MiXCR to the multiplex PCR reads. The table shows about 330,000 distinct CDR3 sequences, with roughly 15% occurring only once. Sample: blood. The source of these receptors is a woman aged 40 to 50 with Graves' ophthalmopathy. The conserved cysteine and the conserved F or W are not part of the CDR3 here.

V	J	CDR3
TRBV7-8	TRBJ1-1	ASSFGQGRAF
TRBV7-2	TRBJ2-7	ASSLIAGALIYEQY
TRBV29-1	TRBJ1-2	SVWQGEVGYT
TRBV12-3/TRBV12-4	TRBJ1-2	ASSLGDIYGYT
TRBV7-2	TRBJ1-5	ASSLDLGDQPQH
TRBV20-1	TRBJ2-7	SASEGGGGYEQY
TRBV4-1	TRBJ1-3	ASSHEVPSGNTIY
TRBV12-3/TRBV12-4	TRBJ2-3	ASNGRPSTDTQY
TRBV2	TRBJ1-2	ASSLGAKYGYT
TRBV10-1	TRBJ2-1	ASSEPAFNEQF
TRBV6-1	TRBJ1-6	ASSEGQGLSPLH
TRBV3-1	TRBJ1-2	ASSQEPGSRYGYT
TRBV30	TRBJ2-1	AWSADSYNEQF
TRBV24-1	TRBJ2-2	ATSDFVTGELF
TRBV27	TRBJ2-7	ASSLRTGVQQY
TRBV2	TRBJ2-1	ASMSYNEQF
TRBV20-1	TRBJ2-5	SAPRASSIQETQY
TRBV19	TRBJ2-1	ASSILAGGGEQF
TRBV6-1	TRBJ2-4	ASSYGSAKNIQY
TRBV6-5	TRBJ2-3	ASSYSVGGGAGTDTQY
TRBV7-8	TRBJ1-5	ASSSYFNQPQH
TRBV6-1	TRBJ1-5	ASSDNRDRGQPQH
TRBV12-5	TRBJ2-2	ASAPTGTGNTGELF
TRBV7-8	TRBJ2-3	ASSLRGGSEDTQY
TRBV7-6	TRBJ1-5	ASSPQGAWMSQPQH
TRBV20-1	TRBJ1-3	SATGTVGNTIY
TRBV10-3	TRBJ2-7	AISEGDRIGISSYEQY
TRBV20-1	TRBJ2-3	SARVAGGSTDTQY
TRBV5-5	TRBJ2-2	ASSTGHSGELF
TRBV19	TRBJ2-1	ASSPGTSGVNEQF
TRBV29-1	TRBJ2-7	SVKGGATYEQY
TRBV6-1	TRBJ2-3	ASSHGEPTDTQY